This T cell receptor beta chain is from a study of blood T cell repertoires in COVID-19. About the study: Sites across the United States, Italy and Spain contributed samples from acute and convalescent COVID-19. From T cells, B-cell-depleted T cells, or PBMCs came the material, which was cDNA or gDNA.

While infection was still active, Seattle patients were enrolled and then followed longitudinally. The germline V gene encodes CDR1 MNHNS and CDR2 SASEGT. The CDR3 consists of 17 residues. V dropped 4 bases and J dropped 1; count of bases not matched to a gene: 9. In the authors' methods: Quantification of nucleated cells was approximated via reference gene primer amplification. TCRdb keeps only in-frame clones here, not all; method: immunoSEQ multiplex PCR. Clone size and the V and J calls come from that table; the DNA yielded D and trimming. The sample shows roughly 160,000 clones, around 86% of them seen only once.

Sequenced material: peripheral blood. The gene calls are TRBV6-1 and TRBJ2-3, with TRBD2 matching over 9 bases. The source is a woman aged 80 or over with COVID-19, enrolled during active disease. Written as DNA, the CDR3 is TGTGCCAGCAGTGTCAAACTTAGACTAGCGGGCACAGATACGCAGTATTTT. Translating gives CASSVKLRLAGTDTQYF.